These 20 T cell receptor beta chains share one sample of origin, sequenced in a study of Tregs in tolerant kidney transplant recipients. Only in-frame clones appear in the TCRdb table, and some are missing; sequencing was by immunoSEQ multiplex PCR. The data show fewer than 65,000 clones, 70% to 90% seen once. The sequencing used Tregs from blood, collected before the transplant. The receptor set was obtained from a human donor who received a combined kidney and bone marrow transplant.

The chain couples TRBV5-1 to TRBJ2-7; TRBD1 matches at 8 bases. This CDR3 is 16 amino acids long. The V and J ends lost 0 bases and 0 bases, in that order; junction bases with no gene match: 5. Germline V gives CDR1 SGHRS, CDR2 YFSETQ. CDR3 DNA sequence: TGCGCCAGCAGCTTGGCCGGGACAGGAAGCTCCTACGAGCAGTACTTC. This codes for CASSLAGTGSSYEQYF.

CDR3 sequence reads: CASSDPVRYGYTF. CDR3 in DNA: TGCGCCAGCAGCGACCCGGTCCGCTATGGCTACACCTTC. This chain connects TRBV5-1 to TRBJ1-2; D is uncertain. This CDR3 region has 13 residues. Germline CDR1 and CDR2: SGHRS and YFSETQ. The V end was cut by 4 bases, the J end by 4 bases, with 11 bases between.

CDR3 in DNA: TGCGCCAGCAGCTTGGCCTCAGTGTGGGCCCACGAGCAGTACTTC. It specifies CASSLASVWAHEQYF. The chain employs TRBV5-1 and TRBJ2-7; unclear D gene. Germline V gene sequence: CDR1 SGHRS, CDR2 YFSETQ. V shed 0 bases and J shed 5 bases, with 15 bases lying between them. The CDR3 runs to 15 residues.

The chain carries TRBV7-2 and TRBJ2-5; tentative D call: TRBD1 (5 bases). The CDR3 runs to 15 residues. The germline CDR1 and CDR2 sequences are SGHTA and FQGNSA. V lost 2 bases to trimming and J lost 4 bases, with 14 bases between them. CDR3 bases: TGTGCCAGCAGCTTATGGTCAGGGAACAGAGAGACCCAGTACTTC. Amino acid sequence: CASSLWSGNRETQYF.

In DNA, the CDR3 is TGCGCCTCCTCGCGGGGGCGGAACACCGGGGAGCTGTTTTTT. It yields the protein CASSRGRNTGELFF. This rearrangement joins TRBV10-1 to TRBJ2-2; a weak D match, TRBD2 (7 bases). Trimming removed 11 bases from V and 1 base from J, with 14 bases in between. This CDR3 spans 14 amino acids. Germline CDR1 is WNHNN and CDR2 is SYGVQD (reference sequence).

The CDR3 region is CASSLAGGQLSANEKLFF. Written as DNA, the CDR3 is TGTGCCAGCAGCTTAGCAGGTGGGCAGCTTTCGGCGAATGAAAAACTGTTTTTT. The rearrangement joins TRBV7-8 to TRBJ1-4; no reliable D call. V shed 0 bases and J shed 5 bases, with 19 bases lying between them. CDR1 and CDR2 from the germline V gene are SGHVS and FQNEAQ. This CDR3 comprises 18 residues.

This clone was recorded a few times. V usage is TRBV27 and J usage is TRBJ1-1; TRBD1 agrees at 8 bases. Germline loops: CDR1 MNHEY, CDR2 SMNVEV (reference sequence). With 7 bases clipped from V and 2 bases from J, the junction kept 12 bases outside the gene matches. There are 16 residues in the CDR3. In DNA form, the CDR3 reads TGTGCCAGCACCCCTCGCCTCGGACAGGGAAACACTGAAGCTTTCTTT. It codes for CASTPRLGQGNTEAFF.

This clone was seen only once. This chain uses TRBV5-4 with TRBJ1-6; possibly TRBD1 for D (5 bases). The germline V gene has CDR1 SGHNT and CDR2 YYREEE (reference sequence). The length of the CDR3 is 15 residues. V lost 4 bases to trimming and J lost 8 bases, with 16 bases between them. This chain's CDR3 is CASSPGGGVHSPLHF. The CDR3 region has the DNA TGTGCCAGCAGCCCTGGTGGAGGGGTGCATTCACCCCTCCACTTT.

The rearrangement links TRBV19 to TRBJ1-5; no reliable D call. This CDR3 region has 16 residues. Germline CDR1 is LNHDA and CDR2 is SQIVND (reference sequence). V was trimmed by 1 base and J by 2 bases, leaving 12 bases between them. The DNA of the CDR3 is TGTGCCAGTAGTATAGGGGCAGGTTGGGGCAATCAGCCCCAGCATTTT. This sequence encodes CASSIGAGWGNQPQHF.

The V and J genes are TRBV7-2 and TRBJ1-2, with D possibly matching TRBD1 (5 bases). The germline V gene has CDR1 SGHTA and CDR2 FQGNSA. V shed 1 base and J shed 8 bases, with 14 bases lying between them. This CDR3 region has 14 residues. CDR3 loop: CASSLDRGNWGYTF. Here the CDR3 DNA reads TGTGCCAGCAGCTTAGATCGGGGGAATTGGGGCTACACCTTC.

V is TRBV5-7 and J is TRBJ1-1; D is perhaps TRBD1 (5 bases). TRBV5-7 is flagged as an ORF with uncertain function. There are 13 residues in the CDR3. Trimming stripped 1 base from V and 7 bases from J, with 11 bases between. The CDR3 bases are TGTGCCAGCAGCTTGTGGGGGGGTTTTGAAGCTTTCTTT. Translated: CASSLWGGFEAFF.

The chain carries TRBV5-6 and TRBJ2-4; D is tentatively TRBD1 or TRBD2 (5 bases each). Trimming took 0 bases from V and 12 from J, leaving 7 bases between them. Germline lookup yields CDR1 SGHDT and CDR2 YYEEEE. This CDR3 has 11 amino acids. CDR3 residues: CASSLGDGQYF. CDR3 bases: TGTGCCAGCAGCTTGGGGGACGGTCAGTACTTC.

CDR3 amino acids: CASSGEDRGTEAFF. DNA of the CDR3: TGTGCCAGCAGCGGGGAGGACAGGGGCACTGAAGCTTTCTTT. This chain joins TRBV5-6 and TRBJ1-1, with 9 bases identical to TRBD1. CDR1 SGHDT and CDR2 YYEEEE come from the germline V gene. V shed 4 bases and J 4 bases; nucleotides not matched to a gene: 5. This CDR3 is 14 amino acids long.

The chain links TRBV23-1 to TRBJ1-3; D is perhaps TRBD1 (6 bases). TRBV23-1 falls under the ORF class, with uncertain function. V gave up 7 bases and J gave up 0 bases, with 16 bases separating them. The CDR3 has 16 residues. Here the CDR3 DNA reads TGCGCCAGCACCCTAAGGCACAGGGTCTCTGGAAACACCATATATTTT. It encodes CASTLRHRVSGNTIYF.

Written as DNA, the CDR3 is TGTGCCAGCAGGGGGGACAGGGGCGATCAGCCCCAGCATTTT. As protein: CASRGDRGDQPQHF. This sequence joins TRBV6-5 and TRBJ1-5, with 10 bases fitting TRBD1. This CDR3 region has 14 residues. CDR1 is MNHEY and CDR2 is SVGAGI in the germline V gene. The junction had 4 bases not matched to a gene; V was cut back by 6 bases and J by 5 bases.

The chain links TRBV11-2 to TRBJ2-5; D gene unclear. The CDR3 sequence is 11 residues long. Germline V gene sequence: CDR1 SGHAT, CDR2 FQNNGV. The germline V and J ends were trimmed by 1 base and 8 bases, with 5 bases remaining between them. The CDR3 reads CASSLGPTQYF. DNA for the CDR3: TGTGCCAGCAGCTTAGGGCCTACCCAGTACTTC.

Sample share makes this clone medium-sized. J is TRBJ2-2 and V is TRBV10-1, with D possibly matching TRBD2 (5 bases). Trimming cost V 8 bases and J 4 bases, with 20 bases left between them. CDR1 is WNHNN, CDR2 SYGVQD, per germline (reference sequence). This CDR3 has 16 amino acids. In DNA, the CDR3 is TGCGCCAGCTCGCTTAACCGGGCCCGGGGCACCGGGGAGCTGTTTTTT. Protein: CASSLNRARGTGELFF.

The CDR3 bases are TGCGCCAGCAGCCCGCTCGGTTCCTACGAGCAGTACTTC. Its translation: CASSPLGSYEQYF. The J gene is TRBJ2-7, the V gene TRBV4-3; D gene uncertain. The CDR3 covers 13 residues. Trimming removed 4 bases at V and 1 base at J, with 8 bases between. Germline V lookup: CDR1 LGHNA, CDR2 YSLEER.

V is TRBV28 and J is TRBJ2-1; TRBD1 is a possible D gene (6 bases). CDR1 and CDR2 from the germline V gene are MDHEN and SYDVKM. The CDR3 runs to 14 residues. Trimming took off 7 bases at V and 5 bases at J, with 15 bases between the two ends. In nucleotides, the CDR3 is TGTGCCAGCAAGAGTGGACAGATAAACAATGAGCAGTTCTTC. As protein: CASKSGQINNEQFF.

This clone was counted once. The V and J genes are TRBV6-5 and TRBJ1-1; TRBD1 might be the D (6 bases). Germline lookup yields CDR1 MNHEY and CDR2 SVGAGI. The CDR3 length is 15 residues. V was shortened by 7 bases and J by 2 bases, with 17 bases between the two germline ends. DNA for the CDR3: TGTGCCAGCACCCCATGGGGGGGCGAAAACACTGAAGCTTTCTTT. Amino acids: CASTPWGGENTEAFF.